This T cell receptor beta chain was sequenced for a study of regulatory T cells in long-lasting Graves disease. Findings and limits, study-wide: There was favoring of TRBV28, TRBJ1-2 and TRBJ2-5 in persistent disease. Sharing of public clonotypes was greater in persistent patients (under 3,000) than in new patients (around 1,000).

There are 12 residues in the CDR3. Germline V gene data show CDR1 as GTSNPN and CDR2 as SVGIG (reference sequence). V lost 0 bases and J 6 bases, leaving 9 bases between the germline ends. This clonotype showed up just a few times. Its antigen is undetermined. As for time point: newly diagnosed GD, antithyroid drugs for less than 3 months. Generation of the TCR library employed RNA extracted from PBMCs. Building the TCR beta libraries relied on iRepertoire HTBI primers, and CDR3 regions underwent Arm-PCR. TCRdb re-analysed the multiplex PCR reads in MiXCR, keeping a single row per CDR3 protein. Altogether roughly 500,000 distinct CDR3 sequences are present, roughly 13% being singletons, with the ten largest covering about 10%. Another study also made use of these data, one on T cells in Graves' hyperthyroidism and ophthalmopathy. That investigation notes: The study used the HTBI primer set for a first-round RT-PCR of the TCR CDR3.

This clonotype originated in a man in his thirties or forties with Graves disease. V and J are TRBV30 and TRBJ2-7, with D possibly matching TRBD2 (6 bases). The sample here was peripheral blood mononuclear cells (PBMCs), taken at new diagnosis, from a patient treated with antithyroid drugs. The CDR3 loop reads CAWSVDGSEQYF. The CDR3 DNA reads as TGTGCCTGGAGTGTAGACGGGAGCGAGCAGTACTTC.